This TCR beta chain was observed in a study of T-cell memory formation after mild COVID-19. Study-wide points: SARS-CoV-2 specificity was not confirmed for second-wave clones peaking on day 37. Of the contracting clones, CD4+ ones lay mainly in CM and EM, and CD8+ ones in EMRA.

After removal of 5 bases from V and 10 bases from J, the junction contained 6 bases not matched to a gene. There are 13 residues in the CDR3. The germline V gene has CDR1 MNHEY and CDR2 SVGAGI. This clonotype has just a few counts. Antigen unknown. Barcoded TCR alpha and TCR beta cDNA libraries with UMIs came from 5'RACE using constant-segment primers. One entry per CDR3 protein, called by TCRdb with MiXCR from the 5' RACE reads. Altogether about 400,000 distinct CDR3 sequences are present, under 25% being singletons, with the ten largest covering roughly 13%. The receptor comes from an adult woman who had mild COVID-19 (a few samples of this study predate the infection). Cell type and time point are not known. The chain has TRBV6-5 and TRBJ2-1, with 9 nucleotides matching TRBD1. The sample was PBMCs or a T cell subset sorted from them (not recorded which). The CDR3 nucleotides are TGTGCCAGCAGTCAGGACAGGGGAAAGGAGCAGTTCTTC. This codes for CASSQDRGKEQFF.